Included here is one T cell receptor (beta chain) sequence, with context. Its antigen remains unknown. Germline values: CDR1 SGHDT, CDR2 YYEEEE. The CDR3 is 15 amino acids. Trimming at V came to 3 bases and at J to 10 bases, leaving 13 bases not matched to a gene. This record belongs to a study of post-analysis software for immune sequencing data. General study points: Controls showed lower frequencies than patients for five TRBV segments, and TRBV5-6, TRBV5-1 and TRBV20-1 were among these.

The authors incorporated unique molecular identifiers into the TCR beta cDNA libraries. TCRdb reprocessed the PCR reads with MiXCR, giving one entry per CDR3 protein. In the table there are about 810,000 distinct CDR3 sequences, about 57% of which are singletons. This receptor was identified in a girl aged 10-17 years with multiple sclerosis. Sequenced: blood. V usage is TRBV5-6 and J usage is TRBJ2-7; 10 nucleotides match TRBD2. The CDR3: CASSWTTSGVLDQYF. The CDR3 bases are TGTGCCAGCAGCTGGACAACTAGCGGGGTCCTAGATCAGTACTTC.